This TCR beta chain came from a study of post-analysis software for immune sequencing data. Study context: Disease trajectories encompassed relapsing-remitting, secondary progressive and progressive-relapsing multiple sclerosis.

Turning to this clonotype: Its antigen is as yet unknown.

Study conclusions and caveats: There was significantly lower normalized Chao1 diversity in multiple sclerosis patients than in controls. Samples from a shared batch, those prepared together, strongly co-clustered by F measure. There were five or six TRBV segments more frequent in patients than controls, and TRBV5-6, TRBV5-1 and TRBV20-1 were among them.

Unique molecular identifiers featured in each of the TCR beta cDNA libraries. With about 1 to 11 million T cells as the source, about half a million cDNA molecules resulted. TCRdb analysed the PCR reads with MiXCR anew, one entry per CDR3 protein. The repertoire holds 350,000 to 450,000 distinct CDR3 sequences, with approximately 38% as singletons. From germline, CDR1 is SQVTM and CDR2 ANQGSEA. The CDR3 loop spans 13 amino acids. This clonotype originated in a girl between 2 and 10 years old with multiple sclerosis. This chain uses TRBV29-1 with TRBJ2-5; possible D gene TRBD2, 6 bases. The J call is doubtful: the DNA matches TRBJ2-7 better. The sample consisted of blood. CDR3 DNA sequence: TGCAGCGCCCGACTAGTACCCACCCACGAGCAGTACTTC. Encoded protein: CSARLVPTHEQYF.